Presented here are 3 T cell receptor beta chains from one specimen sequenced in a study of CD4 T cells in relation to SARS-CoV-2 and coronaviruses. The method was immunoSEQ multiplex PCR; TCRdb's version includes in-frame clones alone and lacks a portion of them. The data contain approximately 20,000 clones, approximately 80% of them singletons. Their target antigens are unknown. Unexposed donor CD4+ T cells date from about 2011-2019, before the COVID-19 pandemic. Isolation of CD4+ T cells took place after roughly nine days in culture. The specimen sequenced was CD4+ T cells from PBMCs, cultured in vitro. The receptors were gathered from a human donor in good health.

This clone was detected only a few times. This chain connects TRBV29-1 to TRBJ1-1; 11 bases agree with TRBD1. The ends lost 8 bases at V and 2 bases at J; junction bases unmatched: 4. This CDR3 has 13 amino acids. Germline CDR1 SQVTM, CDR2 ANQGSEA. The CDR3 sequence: CSTRTGGNTEAFF. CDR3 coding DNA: TGCAGCACAAGGACAGGGGGCAACACTGAAGCTTTCTTT.

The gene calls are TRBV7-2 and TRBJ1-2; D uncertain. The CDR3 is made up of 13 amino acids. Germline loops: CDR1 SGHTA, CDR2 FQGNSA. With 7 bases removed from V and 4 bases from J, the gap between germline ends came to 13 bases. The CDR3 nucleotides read TGTGCCAGCAACCAACGTACAGTCTATGGCTACACCTTC. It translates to CASNQRTVYGYTF.

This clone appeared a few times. CDR3 amino acids: CASSHAVAGVPTGELFF. The DNA for the CDR3 is TGCGCCAGCAGCCATGCGGTAGCGGGAGTTCCCACCGGGGAGCTGTTTTTT. The chain employs TRBV4-1 and TRBJ2-2; 9 positions agree with TRBD2. Germline loops: CDR1 MGHRA, CDR2 YSYEKL. This CDR3 has 17 residues. V lost 3 bases to trimming and J lost 4 bases; unmatched junction nucleotides: 9.